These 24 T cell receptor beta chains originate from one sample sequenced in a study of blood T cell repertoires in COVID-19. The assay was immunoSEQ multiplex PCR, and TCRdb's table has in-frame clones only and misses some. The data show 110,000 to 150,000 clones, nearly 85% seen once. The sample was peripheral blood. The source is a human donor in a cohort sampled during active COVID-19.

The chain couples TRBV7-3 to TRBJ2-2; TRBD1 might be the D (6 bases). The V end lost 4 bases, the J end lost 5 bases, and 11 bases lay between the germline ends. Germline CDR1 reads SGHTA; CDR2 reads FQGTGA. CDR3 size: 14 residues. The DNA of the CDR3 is TGTGCCAGCAGCTACCGGACAGCTACCGGGGAGCTGTTTTTT. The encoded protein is CASSYRTATGELFF.

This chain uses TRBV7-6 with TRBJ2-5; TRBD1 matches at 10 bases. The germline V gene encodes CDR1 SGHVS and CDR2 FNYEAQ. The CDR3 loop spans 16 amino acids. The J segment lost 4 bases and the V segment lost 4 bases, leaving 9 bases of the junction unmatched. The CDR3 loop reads CASSSDPGQGRETQYF. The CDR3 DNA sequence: TGTGCCAGCAGCTCCGACCCGGGACAGGGGCGAGAGACCCAGTACTTC. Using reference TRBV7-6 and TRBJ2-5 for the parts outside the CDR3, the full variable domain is GAGVSQSPRYKVTKRGQDVALRCDPISGHVSLYWYRQALGQGPEFLTYFNYEAQQDKSGLPNDRFSAERPEGSISTLTIQRTEQRDSAMYRCASSSDPGQGRETQYFGPGTRLLVL.

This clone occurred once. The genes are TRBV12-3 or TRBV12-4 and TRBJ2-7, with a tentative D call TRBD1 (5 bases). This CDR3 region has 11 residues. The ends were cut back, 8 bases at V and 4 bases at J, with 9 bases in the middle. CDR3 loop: CASSDRYEQYF. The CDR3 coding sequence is TGTGCCAGCTCAGACAGATACGAGCAGTACTTC.

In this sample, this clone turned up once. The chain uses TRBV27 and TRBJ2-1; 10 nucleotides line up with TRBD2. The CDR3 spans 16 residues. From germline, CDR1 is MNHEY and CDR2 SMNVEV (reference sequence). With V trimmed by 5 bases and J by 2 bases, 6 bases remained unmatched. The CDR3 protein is CASSPPGTSAYNEQFF. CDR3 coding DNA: TGTGCCAGCAGTCCCCCCGGGACTAGCGCCTACAATGAGCAGTTCTTC.

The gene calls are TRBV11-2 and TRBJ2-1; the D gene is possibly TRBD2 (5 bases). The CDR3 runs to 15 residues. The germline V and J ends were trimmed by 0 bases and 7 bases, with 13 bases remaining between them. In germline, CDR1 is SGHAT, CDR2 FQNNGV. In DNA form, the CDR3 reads TGTGCCAGCAGCTTAGACGGGGTACCTAGGAATGAGCAGTTCTTC. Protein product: CASSLDGVPRNEQFF.

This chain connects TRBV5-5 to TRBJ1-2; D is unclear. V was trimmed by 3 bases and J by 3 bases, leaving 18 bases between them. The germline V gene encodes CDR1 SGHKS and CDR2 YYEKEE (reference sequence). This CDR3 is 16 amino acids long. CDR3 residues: CASSSWEAGLDYGYTF. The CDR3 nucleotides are TGTGCCAGCAGCTCCTGGGAGGCGGGGTTGGACTATGGCTACACCTTC.

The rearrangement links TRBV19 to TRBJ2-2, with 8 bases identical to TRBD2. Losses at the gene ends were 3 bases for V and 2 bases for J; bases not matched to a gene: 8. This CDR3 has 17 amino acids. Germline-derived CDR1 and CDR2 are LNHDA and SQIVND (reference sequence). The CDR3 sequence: CASSMDNSGVNTGELFF. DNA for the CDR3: TGTGCCAGTAGTATGGATAATAGCGGGGTCAACACCGGGGAGCTGTTTTTT.

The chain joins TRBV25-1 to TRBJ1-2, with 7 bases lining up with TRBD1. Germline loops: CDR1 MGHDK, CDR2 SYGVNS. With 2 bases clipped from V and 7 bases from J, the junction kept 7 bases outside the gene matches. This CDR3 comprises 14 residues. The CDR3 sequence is CASSEQGGGRGYTF. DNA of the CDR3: TGTGCCAGCAGTGAACAAGGGGGCGGGCGTGGCTACACCTTC.

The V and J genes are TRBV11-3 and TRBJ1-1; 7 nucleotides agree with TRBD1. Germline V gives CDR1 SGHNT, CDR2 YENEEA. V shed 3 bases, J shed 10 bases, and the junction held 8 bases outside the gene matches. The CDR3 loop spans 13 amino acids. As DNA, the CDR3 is TGTGCCAGCAGCTTGAGGTCAGGGGGTAGAGCTTTCTTT. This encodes CASSLRSGGRAFF.

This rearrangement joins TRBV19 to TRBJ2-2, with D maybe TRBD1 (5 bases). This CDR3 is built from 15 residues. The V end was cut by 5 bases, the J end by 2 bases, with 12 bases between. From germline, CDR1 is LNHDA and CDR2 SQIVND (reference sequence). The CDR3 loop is CASSPGIGNTGELFF. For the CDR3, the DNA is TGTGCCAGTAGTCCAGGGATCGGAAACACCGGGGAGCTGTTTTTT.

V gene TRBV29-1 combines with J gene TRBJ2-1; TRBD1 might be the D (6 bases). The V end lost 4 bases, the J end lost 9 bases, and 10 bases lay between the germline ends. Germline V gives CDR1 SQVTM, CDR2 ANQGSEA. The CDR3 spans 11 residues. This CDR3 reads CSVGTEGEQFF. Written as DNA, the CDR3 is TGCAGCGTTGGGACAGAGGGTGAGCAGTTCTTC.

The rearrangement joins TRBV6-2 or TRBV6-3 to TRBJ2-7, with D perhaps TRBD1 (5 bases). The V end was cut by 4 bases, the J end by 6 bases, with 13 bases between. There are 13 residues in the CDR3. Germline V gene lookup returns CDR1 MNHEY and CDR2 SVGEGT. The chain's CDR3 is CASSLVSQGEQYF. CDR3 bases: TGTGCCAGCAGTTTGGTCAGCCAGGGCGAGCAGTACTTC.

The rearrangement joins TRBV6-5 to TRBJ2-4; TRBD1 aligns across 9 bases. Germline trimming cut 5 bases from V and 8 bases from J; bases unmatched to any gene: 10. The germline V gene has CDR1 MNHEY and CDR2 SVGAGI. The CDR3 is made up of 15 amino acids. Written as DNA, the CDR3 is TGTGCCAGCAGTCAACCGGGACAGGGACAGTACATTCAGTACTTC. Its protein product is CASSQPGQGQYIQYF.

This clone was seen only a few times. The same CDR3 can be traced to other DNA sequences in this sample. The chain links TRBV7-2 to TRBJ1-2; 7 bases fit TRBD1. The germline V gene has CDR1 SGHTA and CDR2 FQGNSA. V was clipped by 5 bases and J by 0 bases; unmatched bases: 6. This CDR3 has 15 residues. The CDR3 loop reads CASSARQGANYGYTF. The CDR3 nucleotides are TGTGCCAGCAGCGCCCGACAGGGAGCTAACTATGGCTACACCTTC.

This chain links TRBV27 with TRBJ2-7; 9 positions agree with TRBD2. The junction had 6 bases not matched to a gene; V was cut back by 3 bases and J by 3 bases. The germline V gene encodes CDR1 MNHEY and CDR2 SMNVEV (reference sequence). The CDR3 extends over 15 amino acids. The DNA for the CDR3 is TGTGCCAGCAGTTTGGGGCTAGCGGGGAACTACGAGCAGTACGTC. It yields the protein CASSLGLAGNYEQYV.

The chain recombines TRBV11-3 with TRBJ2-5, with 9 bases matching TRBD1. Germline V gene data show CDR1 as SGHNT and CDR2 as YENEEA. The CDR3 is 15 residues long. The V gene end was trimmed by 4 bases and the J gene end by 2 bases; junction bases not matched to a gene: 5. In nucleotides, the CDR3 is TGTGCCAGCAGCTATAGCGGACAGGGGCAAGAGACCCAGTACTTC. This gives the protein CASSYSGQGQETQYF.

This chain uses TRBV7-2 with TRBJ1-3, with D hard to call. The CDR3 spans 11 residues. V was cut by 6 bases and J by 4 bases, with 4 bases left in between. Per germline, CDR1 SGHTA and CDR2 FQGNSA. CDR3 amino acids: CASRGGNTIYF. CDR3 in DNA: TGTGCCAGCAGGGGCGGAAACACCATATATTTT.

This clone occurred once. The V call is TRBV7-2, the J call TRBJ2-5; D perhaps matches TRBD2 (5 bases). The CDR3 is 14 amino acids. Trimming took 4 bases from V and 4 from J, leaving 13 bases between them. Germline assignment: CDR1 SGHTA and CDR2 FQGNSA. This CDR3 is CASSSRELVETQYF. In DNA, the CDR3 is TGTGCCAGCAGCTCCCGGGAACTTGTAGAGACCCAGTACTTC.

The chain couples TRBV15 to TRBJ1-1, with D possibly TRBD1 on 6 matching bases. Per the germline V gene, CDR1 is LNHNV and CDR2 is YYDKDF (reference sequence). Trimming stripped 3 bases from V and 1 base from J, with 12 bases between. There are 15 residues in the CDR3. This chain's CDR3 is CATSSLTGANTEAFF. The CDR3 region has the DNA TGTGCCACCAGCAGCTTGACAGGAGCGAACACTGAAGCTTTCTTT.

The CDR3 DNA follows: TGTGCCAGCAGCCCAACGGGGAGGGCCACTGAAGCTTTCTTT. It yields the protein CASSPTGRATEAFF. V is TRBV7-3 and J is TRBJ1-1; no definite D call. CDR1 is SGHTA and CDR2 is FQGTGA in the germline V gene. The CDR3 has 14 amino acids. V was trimmed by 5 bases and J by 4 bases, leaving 14 bases between them. Drawing the rest from reference TRBV7-3 and TRBJ1-1, the complete variable domain is GAGVSQTPSNKVTEKGKYVELRCDPISGHTALYWYRQSLGQGPEFLIYFQGTGAADDSGLPNDRFFAVRPEGSVSTLKIQRTERGDSAVYLCASSPTGRATEAFFGQGTRLTVV.

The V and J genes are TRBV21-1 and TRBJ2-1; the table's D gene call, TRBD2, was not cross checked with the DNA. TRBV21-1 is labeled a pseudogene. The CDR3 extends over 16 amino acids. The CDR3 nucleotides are TGTGCCAGCAGCACGGAGGAGGGACTCCCTATACTACGGCTGTTCTTC. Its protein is CASSTEEGLPILRLFF.

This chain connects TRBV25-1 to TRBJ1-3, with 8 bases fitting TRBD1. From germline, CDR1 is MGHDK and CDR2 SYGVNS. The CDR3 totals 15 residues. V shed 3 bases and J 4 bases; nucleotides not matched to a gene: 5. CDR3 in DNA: TGTGCCAGCAGTGACACGACAGGGGTCGGAAACACCATATATTTT. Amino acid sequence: CASSDTTGVGNTIYF.

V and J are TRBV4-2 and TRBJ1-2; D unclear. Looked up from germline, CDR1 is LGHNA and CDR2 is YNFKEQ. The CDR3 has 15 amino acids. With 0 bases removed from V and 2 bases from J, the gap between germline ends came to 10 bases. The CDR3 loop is CASSQDLSVNYGYTF. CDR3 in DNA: TGTGCCAGCAGCCAAGATCTTTCAGTCAACTATGGCTACACCTTC.

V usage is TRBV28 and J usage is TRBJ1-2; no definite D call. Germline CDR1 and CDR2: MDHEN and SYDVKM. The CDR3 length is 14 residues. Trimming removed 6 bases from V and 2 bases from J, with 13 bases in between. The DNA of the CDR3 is TGTGCCAGCAGACTCCAGGCGTTGAACTATGGCTACACCTTC. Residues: CASRLQALNYGYTF.